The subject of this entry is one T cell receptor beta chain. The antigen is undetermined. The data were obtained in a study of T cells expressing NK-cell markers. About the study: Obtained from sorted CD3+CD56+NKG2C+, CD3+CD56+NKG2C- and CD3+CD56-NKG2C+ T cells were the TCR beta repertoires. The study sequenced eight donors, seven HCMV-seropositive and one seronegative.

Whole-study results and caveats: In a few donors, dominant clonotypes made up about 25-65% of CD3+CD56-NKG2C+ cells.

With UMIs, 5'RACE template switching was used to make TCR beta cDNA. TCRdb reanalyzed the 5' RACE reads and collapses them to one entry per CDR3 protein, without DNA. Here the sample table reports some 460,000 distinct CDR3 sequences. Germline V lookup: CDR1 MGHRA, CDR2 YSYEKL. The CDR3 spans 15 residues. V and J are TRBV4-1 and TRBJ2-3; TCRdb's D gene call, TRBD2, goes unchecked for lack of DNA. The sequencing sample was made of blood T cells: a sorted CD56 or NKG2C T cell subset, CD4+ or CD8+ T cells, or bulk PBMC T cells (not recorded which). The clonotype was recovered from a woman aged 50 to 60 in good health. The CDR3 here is CASSQERLETDTQYF.